The entry below gives a single T cell receptor beta chain sequence along with its context. Other DNA sequences in the same sample also yield this CDR3. The repertoire was sequenced with immunoSEQ multiplex PCR; TCRdb's copy has only in-frame clones and lacks some. The sample has roughly 61,000 clones, roughly 90% seen once. This CDR3 is built from 13 residues. V shed 0 bases and J shed 4 bases, with 7 bases lying between them. Germline CDR1 GTSNPN, CDR2 SVGIG (reference sequence). This sample is part of a study of OX40 agonist ivuxolimab in advanced cancers. Here the sequenced sample was CD4+ or CD8+ T cells sorted from blood, taken in a trial of the OX40 agonist ivuxolimab. The chain links TRBV30 to TRBJ1-5; D unclear. The TCR comes from an adult with an advanced solid tumor such as melanoma, head and neck, liver or kidney cancer. CDR3 sequence: CAWSVQGNQPQHF. The CDR3 bases are TGTGCCTGGAGTGTACAAGGAAATCAGCCCCAGCATTTT.